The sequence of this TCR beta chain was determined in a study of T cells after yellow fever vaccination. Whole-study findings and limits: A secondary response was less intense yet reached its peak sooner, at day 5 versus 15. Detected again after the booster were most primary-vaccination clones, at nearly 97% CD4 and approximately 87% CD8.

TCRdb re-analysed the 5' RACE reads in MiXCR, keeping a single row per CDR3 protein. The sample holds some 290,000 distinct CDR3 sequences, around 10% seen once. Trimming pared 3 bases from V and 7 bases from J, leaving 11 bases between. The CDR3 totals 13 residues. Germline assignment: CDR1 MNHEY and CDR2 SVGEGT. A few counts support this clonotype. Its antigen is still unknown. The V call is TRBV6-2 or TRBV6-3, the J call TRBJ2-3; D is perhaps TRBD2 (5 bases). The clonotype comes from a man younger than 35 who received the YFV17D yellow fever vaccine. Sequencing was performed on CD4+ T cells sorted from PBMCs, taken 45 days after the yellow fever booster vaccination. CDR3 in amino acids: CASSYIETNTQYF. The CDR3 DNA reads TGTGCCAGCAGTTATATCGAGACTAATACGCAGTATTTT.